Below are 20 T cell receptor beta chains sequenced from a single sample in a study of cytomegalovirus exposure and HLA in healthy donors. The PCR ran on 60 Vbeta and 13 Jbeta primers. Clones were sequenced by immunoSEQ multiplex PCR, and TCRdb holds only the in-frame ones, with some missing. The data contain about 200,000 clones, 75% to 80% of them singletons. The sample taken for sequencing was PBMCs. The receptors shown here come from a man younger than 30 in good health and CMV-seronegative.

The chain joins TRBV5-8 to TRBJ2-6, with D uncertain. Germline loops: CDR1 SGHTS, CDR2 YDEGEE. This CDR3 is built from 18 residues. Trimming removed 0 bases from V and 0 bases from J, with 13 bases in between. The CDR3 region is CASSLATRGISGANVLTF. The CDR3 nucleotides read TGTGCCAGCAGCTTGGCTACCAGAGGTATCTCTGGGGCCAACGTCCTGACTTTC.

The chain's CDR3 is CASSPPLTTGTYEQYF. CDR3 sequence (DNA): TGTGCCAGCAGCCCCCCCTTGACGACAGGGACCTACGAGCAGTACTTC. This chain joins TRBV9 and TRBJ2-7, with TRBD1 matching 7 bases. V was pared by 4 bases and J by 2 bases, with 12 bases of the junction left unmatched. Germline-derived CDR1 and CDR2 are SGDLS and YYNGEE. This CDR3 contains 16 residues.

There are a few counts of this clone. The chain employs TRBV27 and TRBJ1-6, with TRBD1 as a possible D gene (5 bases). Deletions cut 5 bases from V and 5 bases from J, with 34 bases between. The CDR3 extends over 22 amino acids. Germline V gene sequence: CDR1 MNHEY, CDR2 SMNVEV (reference sequence). CDR3 residues: CASSPQMFRGSGQSYDNSPLHF. DNA for the CDR3: TGTGCCAGCAGTCCCCAGATGTTTCGGGGGTCCGGCCAGTCCTATGATAATTCACCCCTCCACTTT.

The chain is built from TRBV15 and TRBJ2-1, with 7 bases fitting TRBD2. In germline, CDR1 is LNHNV, CDR2 YYDKDF (reference sequence). The V gene end was trimmed by 1 base and the J gene end by 0 bases; junction bases not matched to a gene: 12. The CDR3 is 19 amino acids. Here the CDR3 DNA reads TGTGCCACCAGCAGAGTCGAGTGGATGCGGGGGAGCTCCTACAATGAGCAGTTCTTC. Residues: CATSRVEWMRGSSYNEQFF.

The genes are TRBV6-6 and TRBJ2-3; D is possibly TRBD1 (6 bases). V was shortened by 6 bases and J by 3 bases, with 10 bases between the two germline ends. The CDR3 extends over 13 amino acids. CDR1 and CDR2 (germline): MNHNY, SVGAGI (reference sequence). This CDR3 is CASSHRETDTQYF. CDR3 DNA sequence: TGTGCCAGCAGCCACAGGGAGACAGATACGCAGTATTTT.

The sample holds one count of this clone. J is TRBJ2-1 and V is TRBV14; no clear D gene. The CDR3 extends over 15 amino acids. Germline V gene lookup returns CDR1 SGHDN and CDR2 FVKESK. Between the trimmed V and J ends, which lost 0 bases and 7 bases, there was a span of 13 bases. CDR3 sequence reads: CASSQDRQVWNEQFF. In DNA form, the CDR3 reads TGTGCCAGCAGCCAAGATAGGCAGGTTTGGAATGAGCAGTTCTTC.

This clone was picked up one time. CDR3 nucleotides: TGTGCCAGCAGTTTTGGACAGGGGGCGTTTTATGGCTACACCTTC. Protein sequence: CASSFGQGAFYGYTF. The chain joins TRBV5-8 to TRBJ1-2; 11 positions agree with TRBD1. The CDR3 contains 15 residues. Trimming took 5 bases from V and 5 from J; bases not matched to a gene: 8. CDR1 and CDR2 (germline): SGHTS, YDEGEE.

The chain joins TRBV19 to TRBJ2-2; D gene uncertain. Germline V lookup: CDR1 LNHDA, CDR2 SQIVND (reference sequence). The CDR3 contains 14 residues. V was trimmed by 9 bases and J by 2 bases, leaving 13 bases between them. CDR3 sequence reads: CASLQTLNTGELFF. In nucleotides, the CDR3 is TGTGCCAGCCTCCAAACACTAAACACCGGGGAGCTGTTTTTT.

This chain uses TRBV7-3 with TRBJ2-2, with 15 bases fitting TRBD2. Trimming cost V 5 bases and J 7 bases; bases outside gene matches: 11. The germline V gene has CDR1 SGHTA and CDR2 FQGTGA. This CDR3 is 18 amino acids long. The CDR3 here is CASSPRTSGRAEVGELFF. CDR3 nucleotides: TGTGCCAGCAGCCCGCGGACTAGCGGGAGGGCCGAGGTCGGGGAGCTGTTTTTT.

V is TRBV14 and J is TRBJ2-5; 8 positions agree with TRBD2. The CDR3 spans 16 residues. With 1 base clipped from V and 3 bases from J, the junction kept 7 bases outside the gene matches. Per germline, CDR1 SGHDN and CDR2 FVKESK. CDR3 coding DNA: TGTGCCAGCAGCCAAGCGAGGACTAGCCGTAAAGAGACCCAGTACTTC. Its translation: CASSQARTSRKETQYF. Together with reference TRBV14 and TRBJ2-5, the CDR3 gives the full variable domain: EAGVTQFPSHSVIEKGQTVTLRCDPISGHDNLYWYRRVMGKEIKFLLHFVKESKQDESGMPNNRFLAERTGGTYSTLKVQPAELEDSGVYFCASSQARTSRKETQYFGPGTRLLVL.

The chain is built from TRBV2 and TRBJ2-7; 16 bases are shared with TRBD2. Trimming cost V 9 bases and J 0 bases; bases outside gene matches: 8. Germline lookup yields CDR1 SNHLY and CDR2 FYNNEI. CDR3 length: 17 residues. The CDR3 DNA reads as TGTGCCAGGGCTCCCGGGACTAGCGGGAGGGCCTCCTACGAGCAGTACTTC. This encodes CARAPGTSGRASYEQYF.

J is TRBJ2-1 and V is TRBV18, with 7 positions matching TRBD1. V gave up 5 bases and J gave up 6 bases; unmatched junction bases: 4. Germline CDR1 and CDR2: KGHSH and LQKENI. The CDR3 covers 13 residues. CDR3 in amino acids: CASSRQGSNEQFF. The CDR3 nucleotides are TGTGCCAGCTCAAGACAGGGTTCCAATGAGCAGTTCTTC.

The V call is TRBV30, the J call TRBJ1-6; D is uncertain. V shed 1 base and J shed 6 bases, with 7 bases lying between them. There are 13 residues in the CDR3. CDR1 GTSNPN and CDR2 SVGIG come from the germline V gene (reference sequence). CDR3 region: CAWSGSGNSPLHF. CDR3 DNA sequence: TGTGCCTGGAGTGGCTCGGGTAATTCACCCCTCCACTTT.

The chain is built from TRBV9 and TRBJ2-2, with D possibly being TRBD2 (5 bases). Germline CDR1 is SGDLS and CDR2 is YYNGEE. This CDR3 is built from 13 residues. V was shortened by 5 bases and J by 7 bases, with 12 bases between the two germline ends. The CDR3 DNA reads TGTGCCAGCAGAAAGGGAGAAGGCGGGGAGCTGTTTTTT. Translation gives CASRKGEGGELFF.

This chain joins TRBV4-2 and TRBJ2-5; TRBD2 aligns across 10 bases. The V gene end was trimmed by 0 bases and the J gene end by 9 bases; junction bases not matched to a gene: 10. CDR3 length: 16 amino acids. The germline gives CDR1 LGHNA, CDR2 YNFKEQ. CDR3 sequence: CASSQDASGSPGAQYF. The CDR3 DNA sequence: TGTGCCAGCAGCCAAGATGCTAGCGGGAGCCCGGGGGCCCAGTACTTC.

The V and J genes are TRBV10-3 and TRBJ2-2; 8 bases agree with TRBD1. The ends lost 6 bases at V and 5 bases at J; junction bases unmatched: 8. Germline V gene lookup returns CDR1 ENHRY and CDR2 SYGVKD. The CDR3 consists of 15 residues. CDR3 bases: TGTGCCATCAGACCGGGACAGGATGAGACCGGGGAGCTGTTTTTT. Residues: CAIRPGQDETGELFF.

V gene TRBV7-9 combines with J gene TRBJ2-7, with 8 positions matching TRBD2. The germline V gene encodes CDR1 SEHNR and CDR2 FQNEAQ (reference sequence). Germline trimming cut 1 base from V and 5 bases from J; bases unmatched to any gene: 7. The CDR3 contains 15 residues. For the CDR3, the DNA is TGTGCCAGCAGCTTAGACCGGGGGGGTATCGACGAGCAGTACTTC. It specifies CASSLDRGGIDEQYF.

This clone appeared a few times. V usage is TRBV27 and J usage is TRBJ2-2; D is unresolved. The V gene lost 2 bases and the J gene lost 0 bases, with 7 bases spanning the gap. Germline V gene lookup returns CDR1 MNHEY and CDR2 SMNVEV (reference sequence). This CDR3 has 15 residues. CDR3 DNA: TGTGCCAGCAGTTTAAATGCGGCGAACACCGGGGAGCTGTTTTTT. This encodes CASSLNAANTGELFF.

J is TRBJ2-7 and V is TRBV6-5, with D uncertain. The CDR3 totals 14 residues. Germline CDR1 and CDR2: MNHEY and SVGAGI. V was pared by 0 bases and J by 0 bases, with 6 bases between. The CDR3 DNA reads as TGTGCCAGCAGTTACTCGGCAACCTCCTACGAGCAGTACTTC. Its protein is CASSYSATSYEQYF.

The genes are TRBV4-3 and TRBJ2-7; 7 nucleotides align to TRBD1. Germline V gives CDR1 LGHNA, CDR2 YSLEER. V lost 1 base to trimming and J lost 0 bases; unmatched junction nucleotides: 6. The CDR3 extends over 16 amino acids. The CDR3: CASSQAARDSSYEQYF. CDR3 in DNA: TGCGCCAGCAGCCAAGCAGCCCGGGACAGCTCCTACGAGCAGTACTTC.